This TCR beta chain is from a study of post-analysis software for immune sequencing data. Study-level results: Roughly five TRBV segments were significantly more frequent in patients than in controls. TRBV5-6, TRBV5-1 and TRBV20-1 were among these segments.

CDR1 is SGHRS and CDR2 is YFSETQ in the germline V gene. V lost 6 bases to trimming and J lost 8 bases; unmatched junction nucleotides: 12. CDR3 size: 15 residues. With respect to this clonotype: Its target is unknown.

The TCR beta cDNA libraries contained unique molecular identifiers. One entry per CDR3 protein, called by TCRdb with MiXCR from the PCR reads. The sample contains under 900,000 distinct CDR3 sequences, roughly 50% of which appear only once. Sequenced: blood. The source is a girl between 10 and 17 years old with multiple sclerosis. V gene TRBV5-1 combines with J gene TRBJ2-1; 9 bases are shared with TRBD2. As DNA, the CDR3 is TGCGCCAGCATCGCGGGCGGGACTAGCACCGATGAGCAGTTCTTC. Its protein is CASIAGGTSTDEQFF.